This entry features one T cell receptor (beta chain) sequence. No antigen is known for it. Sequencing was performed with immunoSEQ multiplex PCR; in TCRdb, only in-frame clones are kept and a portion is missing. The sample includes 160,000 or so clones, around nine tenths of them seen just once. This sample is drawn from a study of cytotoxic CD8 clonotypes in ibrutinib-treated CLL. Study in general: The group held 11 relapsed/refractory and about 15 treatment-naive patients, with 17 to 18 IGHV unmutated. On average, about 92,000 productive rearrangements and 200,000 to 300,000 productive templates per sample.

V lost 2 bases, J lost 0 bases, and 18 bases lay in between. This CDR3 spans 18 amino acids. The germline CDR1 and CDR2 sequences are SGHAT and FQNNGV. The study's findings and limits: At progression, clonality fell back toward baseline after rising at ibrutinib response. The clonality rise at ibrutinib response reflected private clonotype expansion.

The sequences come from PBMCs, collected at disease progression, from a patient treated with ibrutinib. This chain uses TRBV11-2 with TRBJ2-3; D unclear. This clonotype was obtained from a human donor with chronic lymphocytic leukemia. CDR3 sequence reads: CASSLPSGMETSTDTQYF. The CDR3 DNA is TGTGCCAGCAGCTTACCTTCCGGAATGGAAACTAGCACAGATACGCAGTATTTT.